This T cell receptor beta chain was recorded in a study of T-cell memory formation after mild COVID-19. TCRdb passed the 5' RACE reads through MiXCR, listing each CDR3 protein once. The table includes some 350,000 distinct CDR3 sequences, approximately 16% detected once. This clonotype was observed many times. Since a much larger clone is just one base distant, this may be a read error. The V gene lost 3 bases and the J gene lost 3 bases, with 5 bases spanning the gap. The CDR3 runs to 13 residues. The germline CDR1 and CDR2 sequences are SGHTA and FQGTGA. V and J are TRBV7-3 and TRBJ2-2; no clear D gene. Input material: PBMCs or a T cell subset sorted from them (not recorded which). The TCR was taken from a man younger than 30 who had mild COVID-19 (a few samples of this study predate the infection). Cell type and time point are not known. Here the CDR3 reads CASSFGDTGELFF. The CDR3 DNA reads as TGTGCCAGCAGCTTTGGGGACACCGGGGAGCTGTTTTTT. Variable domain in full (rest from reference TRBV7-3 and TRBJ2-2): GAGVSQTPSNKVTEKGKYVELRCDPISGHTALYWYRQSLGQGPEFLIYFQGTGAADDSGLPNDRFFAVRPEGSVSTLKIQRTERGDSAVYLCASSFGDTGELFFGEGSRLTVL.